The present T cell receptor (beta chain) was sequenced within a study of beta chain features in type 1 diabetes. Across the whole study: Patients were similar to healthy donors in age and gender (as well as in cell yields).

Isolated RNA was reverse transcribed in full, so expressed TCRB transcripts were sequenced. The assay was immunoSEQ multiplex PCR, and TCRdb's table has in-frame clones only and misses some. The data show 860,000 or so clones, roughly 16% seen once. All of the sorted populations showed purity greater than 98%. The sample holds a few counts of this clone. Sequenced sample: naive CD4+ T cells from blood. This sequence was found in a woman between 18 and 29 years old in good health.

Written as DNA, the CDR3 is TGTGCCAGCAGTGAAATGCTAGCGGTGTCCTACGAGCAGTACTTC. Protein sequence: CASSEMLAVSYEQYF. This sequence joins TRBV2 and TRBJ2-7, with 7 bases identical to TRBD2. The CDR3 is 15 amino acids. The V gene's germline CDR1 is SNHLY and CDR2 FYNNEI. After removal of 2 bases from V and 1 base from J, the junction contained 5 bases not matched to a gene. The full variable domain, with the rest looked up from reference TRBV2 and TRBJ2-7, is EPEVTQTPSHQVTQMGQEVILRCVPISNHLYFYWYRQILGQKVEFLVSFYNNEISEKSEIFDDQFSVERPDGSNFTLKIRSTKLEDSAMYFCASSEMLAVSYEQYFGPGTRLTVT.